The clone carrying this TCR beta chain was seen more than once but under ten times. Its antigen is undetermined. J lost 5 bases, V lost 7 bases, and 13 bases had no gene match. CDR1 is SQVTM and CDR2 is ANQGSEA in the germline V gene. There are 15 residues in the CDR3. The record originates from a study of blood T cells in healthy people across ages. Study overall: Template switching recovered approximately one barcoded beta molecule for every two T cells. Findings and limits, study-wide: Age showed a roughly linear inverse relationship with TCR beta diversity per million T cells.

Primed by a sample-barcoded 5' primer and a J-beta primer mix, a second PCR proceeded for roughly 7 to 12 cycles. Every cDNA molecule carried a tag from a template-switch adaptor bearing 12 random nucleotides. A single record per CDR3 protein comes from TCRdb applying MiXCR to the 5' RACE reads. The sample holds some 1.6 million distinct CDR3 sequences, about 32% seen once. The source material was blood. This chain uses TRBV29-1 with TRBJ1-4, with 7 bases that match TRBD1. This TCR came from a woman aged 25-40 years in good health. The CDR3 protein is CSAQTGTVNNEKLFF. The CDR3 DNA reads as TGCAGCGCCCAAACCGGGACAGTTAACAATGAAAAACTGTTTTTT.